The rows below give T cell receptor beta chains drawn from one sample of a study of CD4 T cell repertoires in COVID-19. TCRdb's copy holds only in-frame clones and misses some; the assay was immunoSEQ multiplex PCR. The table records about 75,000 clones, about four fifths of them present only once. This material consisted of CD4+ T cells from peripheral blood, taken after recovery from COVID-19. All receptors derive from a human donor who had COVID-19. Each CDR3 is given with its conserved first and last residue. The order of the fields is J gene, V gene, clone size, D gene, CDR3 protein, CDR3 DNA. D genes are given only for firm matches. Not every row has a clone size; where given, it reads once, few, many or a size class.

j_gene: TRBJ2-3
v_gene: TRBV7-2
abundance: NA
d_gene: NA
CDR3aa: CASSLGNGGTDTQYF
CDR3nt: TGTGCCAGCAGCTTAGGGAACGGGGGCACAGATACGCAGTATTTT

j_gene: TRBJ2-5
v_gene: TRBV7-7
abundance: NA
d_gene: NA
CDR3aa: CASSLGVASSKGTQYF
CDR3nt: TGTGCCAGCAGCTTAGGGGTGGCGAGTAGCAAGGGGACCCAGTACTTC

j_gene: TRBJ2-7
v_gene: TRBV5-5
abundance: NA
d_gene: NA
CDR3aa: CASSLVGYEQYF
CDR3nt: TGTGCCAGCAGCTTGGTTGGCTACGAGCAGTACTTC

j_gene: TRBJ1-1
v_gene: TRBV18
abundance: NA
d_gene: NA
CDR3aa: CATQPGTNTEAFF
CDR3nt: TGTGCCACCCAACCGGGTACGAACACTGAAGCTTTCTTT

j_gene: TRBJ1-1
v_gene: TRBV29-1
abundance: NA
d_gene: NA
CDR3aa: CSVVDSRMNTEAFF
CDR3nt: TGCAGCGTCGTGGACAGCCGGATGAACACTGAAGCTTTCTTT

j_gene: TRBJ1-6
v_gene: TRBV9
abundance: NA
d_gene: NA
CDR3aa: CASSVEAGVNSPLHF
CDR3nt: TGTGCCAGCAGCGTAGAGGCCGGGGTTAATTCACCCCTCCACTTT

j_gene: TRBJ2-1
v_gene: TRBV7-9
abundance: NA
d_gene: TRBD2
CDR3aa: CASSLGLAGLEQFF
CDR3nt: TGTGCCAGCAGCTTGGGACTAGCGGGTCTTGAGCAGTTCTTC

j_gene: TRBJ1-2
v_gene: TRBV18
abundance: NA
d_gene: TRBD1
CDR3aa: CASSPGEGAHYGYTF
CDR3nt: TGTGCCAGCTCACCAGGCGAGGGGGCCCACTATGGCTACACCTTC

j_gene: TRBJ2-2
v_gene: TRBV5-1
abundance: NA
d_gene: NA
CDR3aa: CASSSGWASNTGELFF
CDR3nt: TGCGCCAGCAGCTCGGGTTGGGCTAGCAACACCGGGGAGCTGTTTTTT

j_gene: TRBJ2-7
v_gene: TRBV5-6
abundance: once
d_gene: NA
CDR3aa: CASSFSGLRTYEQYF
CDR3nt: TGTGCCAGCAGCTTTTCCGGATTGAGGACTTACGAGCAGTACTTC

j_gene: TRBJ2-3
v_gene: TRBV4-2
abundance: NA
d_gene: TRBD2
CDR3aa: CASSQVASGITDTQYF
CDR3nt: TGTGCCAGCAGCCAAGTTGCTAGCGGTATCACAGATACGCAGTATTTT

j_gene: TRBJ2-7
v_gene: TRBV5-1
abundance: NA
d_gene: NA
CDR3aa: CASSLGGPYEQYF
CDR3nt: TGCGCCAGCAGCCTCGGAGGACCCTACGAGCAGTACTTC

j_gene: TRBJ2-2
v_gene: TRBV7-6
abundance: NA
d_gene: NA
CDR3aa: CASSLSGSNTGELFF
CDR3nt: TGTGCCAGCAGCTTATCAGGGTCGAACACCGGGGAGCTGTTTTTT

j_gene: TRBJ2-2
v_gene: TRBV7-2
abundance: NA
d_gene: NA
CDR3aa: CASSLGGSVELFF
CDR3nt: TGTGCCAGCAGCTTAGGAGGGAGCGTGGAGCTGTTTTTT

j_gene: TRBJ2-7
v_gene: TRBV11-3
abundance: NA
d_gene: TRBD2
CDR3aa: CASSLDGREGPSGEQYF
CDR3nt: TGTGCCAGCAGCTTAGATGGGCGGGAGGGCCCTTCGGGCGAGCAGTACTTC

j_gene: TRBJ2-5
v_gene: TRBV3-1/TRBV3-2
abundance: few
d_gene: NA
CDR3aa: CASSQDYRAEETQYF
CDR3nt: TGTGCCAGCAGCCAAGATTACCGAGCAGAAGAGACCCAGTACTTC

j_gene: TRBJ1-1
v_gene: TRBV7-9
abundance: NA
d_gene: NA
CDR3aa: CASSPIRVGLENTEAFF
CDR3nt: TGTGCCAGCAGCCCAATAAGGGTCGGCCTAGAGAACACTGAAGCTTTCTTT

j_gene: TRBJ2-1
v_gene: TRBV3-1/TRBV3-2
abundance: NA
d_gene: TRBD2
CDR3aa: CASSPPAGAFSYNEQFF
CDR3nt: TGTGCCAGCAGTCCACCAGCGGGGGCCTTCTCCTACAATGAGCAGTTCTTC

j_gene: TRBJ2-7
v_gene: TRBV6-5
abundance: few
d_gene: TRBD2
CDR3aa: CASSSLSGSMLYEQYF
CDR3nt: TGTGCCAGCAGTTCTTTAAGCGGGAGTATGCTCTACGAGCAGTACTTC

j_gene: TRBJ2-2
v_gene: TRBV6-5
abundance: NA
d_gene: TRBD2
CDR3aa: CASSWTSVTGELFF
CDR3nt: TGTGCCAGCAGCTGGACTAGCGTAACCGGGGAGCTGTTTTTT

j_gene: TRBJ2-2
v_gene: TRBV5-1
abundance: NA
d_gene: TRBD1
CDR3aa: CASTDPGTGVAGELFF
CDR3nt: TGCGCCAGCACTGATCCCGGGACAGGGGTCGCCGGGGAGCTGTTTTTT

j_gene: TRBJ1-2
v_gene: TRBV7-9
abundance: NA
d_gene: NA
CDR3aa: CASSGANYGYTF
CDR3nt: TGTGCTTCCAGCGGAGCTAACTATGGCTACACCTTC

j_gene: TRBJ2-3
v_gene: TRBV19
abundance: NA
d_gene: NA
CDR3aa: CASRPGPPADTQYF
CDR3nt: TGTGCCAGTCGCCCGGGCCCCCCGGCGGATACGCAGTATTTT

j_gene: TRBJ1-1
v_gene: TRBV2
abundance: NA
d_gene: NA
CDR3aa: CASSQERMNTEAFF
CDR3nt: TGTGCCAGCAGCCAAGAACGGATGAACACTGAAGCTTTCTTT

j_gene: TRBJ2-2
v_gene: TRBV18
abundance: NA
d_gene: TRBD2
CDR3aa: CASSPRASGITGELFF
CDR3nt: TGTGCCAGCTCACCACGGGCTAGCGGGATTACCGGGGAGCTGTTTTTT

j_gene: TRBJ1-2
v_gene: TRBV7-9
abundance: once
d_gene: TRBD1
CDR3aa: CANEDRGQDYGYTF
CDR3nt: TGTGCCAACGAGGACAGGGGGCAAGACTATGGCTACACCTTC

j_gene: TRBJ2-3
v_gene: TRBV7-3
abundance: once
d_gene: TRBD2
CDR3aa: CASSIGLAGKGDTQYF
CDR3nt: TGTGCCAGCAGCATTGGACTAGCGGGGAAAGGAGATACGCAGTATTTT

j_gene: TRBJ2-5
v_gene: TRBV2
abundance: NA
d_gene: NA
CDR3aa: CASSEVQHKETQYF
CDR3nt: TGTGCCAGCAGTGAAGTACAACACAAAGAGACCCAGTACTTC

j_gene: TRBJ2-7
v_gene: TRBV18
abundance: NA
d_gene: NA
CDR3aa: CASSPSAGATYEQYF
CDR3nt: TGTGCCAGCTCACCGAGTGCTGGGGCTACCTACGAGCAGTACTTC

j_gene: TRBJ1-1
v_gene: TRBV6-5
abundance: NA
d_gene: NA
CDR3aa: CASSLEVSTEAFF
CDR3nt: TGTGCCAGCAGCCTCGAGGTCAGCACTGAAGCTTTCTTT

j_gene: TRBJ1-1
v_gene: TRBV12-5
abundance: NA
d_gene: TRBD1
CDR3aa: CASGPGQGGSEAFF
CDR3nt: TGTGCTAGTGGTCCGGGACAGGGAGGGTCTGAAGCTTTCTTT

j_gene: TRBJ2-7
v_gene: TRBV6-5
abundance: NA
d_gene: NA
CDR3aa: CASREAGSTYEQYF
CDR3nt: TGTGCCAGCAGGGAGGCAGGCTCCACCTACGAGCAGTACTTC

j_gene: TRBJ2-3
v_gene: TRBV19
abundance: NA
d_gene: NA
CDR3aa: CATRPQGFGTDTQYF
CDR3nt: TGTGCCACCCGACCGCAGGGGTTTGGCACAGATACGCAGTATTTT

j_gene: TRBJ1-3
v_gene: TRBV28
abundance: NA
d_gene: NA
CDR3aa: CASSFPGIGGNTIYF
CDR3nt: TGTGCCAGCAGTTTCCCCGGGATTGGAGGAAACACCATATATTTT

j_gene: TRBJ2-1
v_gene: TRBV30
abundance: NA
d_gene: NA
CDR3aa: CAWSPDSEQFF
CDR3nt: TGTGCCTGGAGTCCTGATAGTGAGCAGTTCTTC

j_gene: TRBJ2-7
v_gene: TRBV7-2
abundance: NA
d_gene: NA
CDR3aa: CASSLGSNPGLYEQYF
CDR3nt: TGTGCCAGCAGCTTGGGGAGCAATCCAGGGTTGTACGAGCAGTACTTC

j_gene: TRBJ2-3
v_gene: TRBV3-1/TRBV3-2
abundance: once
d_gene: TRBD1
CDR3aa: CASSEMGQASDTQYF
CDR3nt: TGTGCCAGCAGCGAAATGGGACAGGCCTCAGATACGCAGTATTTT

j_gene: TRBJ2-1
v_gene: TRBV27
abundance: NA
d_gene: TRBD2
CDR3aa: CASSSGLVANEQFF
CDR3nt: TGTGCCAGCAGTTCCGGACTAGTTGCCAATGAGCAGTTCTTC

j_gene: TRBJ2-3
v_gene: TRBV5-1
abundance: few
d_gene: TRBD2
CDR3aa: CASSSGLAVRTDTQYF
CDR3nt: TGCGCCAGCAGCTCGGGACTAGCGGTGCGCACAGATACGCAGTATTTT

j_gene: TRBJ1-4
v_gene: TRBV6-6
abundance: NA
d_gene: NA
CDR3aa: CASSYPGRTNEKLFF
CDR3nt: TGTGCCAGCAGTTACCCAGGGAGAACTAATGAAAAACTGTTTTTT

j_gene: TRBJ2-1
v_gene: TRBV3-1/TRBV3-2
abundance: few
d_gene: NA
CDR3aa: CASSQSGTYNEQFF
CDR3nt: TGTGCCAGCAGCCAAAGCGGAACCTACAATGAGCAGTTCTTC

j_gene: TRBJ2-3
v_gene: TRBV11-3
abundance: NA
d_gene: TRBD2
CDR3aa: CASSLRTSGSPDTQYF
CDR3nt: TGTGCCAGCAGCTTAAGGACTAGCGGGAGCCCAGATACGCAGTATTTT

j_gene: TRBJ2-5
v_gene: TRBV29-1
abundance: NA
d_gene: NA
CDR3aa: CSVEPTGETQYF
CDR3nt: TGCAGCGTTGAACCAACTGGGGAGACCCAGTACTTC

j_gene: TRBJ1-2
v_gene: TRBV6-1
abundance: NA
d_gene: NA
CDR3aa: CASSEVIRGYTF
CDR3nt: TGTGCCAGCAGTGAGGTGATCCGTGGCTACACCTTC